This T cell receptor beta chain was recovered during a study of blood T cell repertoires in COVID-19. The wider study: The cDNA or gDNA used as material had been derived from T cells, B-cell-depleted T cells, or PBMCs.

The length of the CDR3 is 16 residues. CDR1 and CDR2 (germline): SGHRS, YFSETQ. The junction had 6 bases not matched to a gene; V was cut back by 2 bases and J by 2 bases. Under the authors' procedure: The assay estimated nucleated cells by amplifying reference gene primers. Using immunoSEQ multiplex PCR, the repertoire was profiled, and TCRdb retains in-frame clones only, with some absent. The D gene and trimming were derived from the DNA, and the V and J assignments and clone size from that table. The sample records about 76,000 clones, 82% being singletons. The sequence was obtained from a human donor in a cohort sampled during active COVID-19. The sequencing input was peripheral blood. The chain employs TRBV5-1 and TRBJ1-3; 8 positions match TRBD1. CDR3 bases: TGCGCCAGCAGCTTTCAACCGACAGGGGCTGGAAACACCATATATTTT. Its protein is CASSFQPTGAGNTIYF.